This is a list of T cell receptor beta chains from one sample in a study of molecular identifiers for immune sequencing clone quantification. Each CDR3 protein gets one entry after TCRdb re-called the PCR reads with MiXCR. The data contain 350,000 or so distinct CDR3 sequences, about a fifth of them singletons. Sequencing was performed on naive CD8+ T cells from blood, with Jurkat cell RNA spiked in. The receptors were gathered from a human donor in good health. Some libraries in this study had Jurkat cell RNA spiked in. CDR3s include the opening cysteine and the closing phenylalanine or tryptophan. The D gene is left open where the match is weak. Some rows mark clone size as missing; the rest say once, few, many or name a class of expanded clone.

clone_size,v_call,d_call,cdr3_length,j_call,cdr3_aa,cdr3_nt
many,TRBV7-9,NA,14,TRBJ2-7,CASSLDTPTHEQYF,TGTGCCAGCAGCTTAGATACACCTACCCACGAGCAGTACTTC
NA,TRBV20-1,NA,16,TRBJ2-3,CSAKLGALARADTKYF,TGCAGTGCTAAGTTAGGAGCGCTAGCTCGTGCGGATACGAAGTATTTT
few,TRBV7-2,TRBD2,15,TRBJ2-1,CASSLGYRAGDEQFF,TGTGCCAGCAGCTTAGGTTACAGAGCGGGAGACGAGCAGTTCTTC
many,TRBV7-9,TRBD1,16,TRBJ2-5,CASSLRTGGGQETQYF,TGTGCCAGCAGCTTAAGGACAGGGGGAGGCCAAGAGACCCAGTACTTC
many,TRBV6-5,TRBD1,19,TRBJ1-2,CASSFSGTGGPRINYGYTF,TGTGCCAGCAGTTTTTCCGGGACAGGGGGCCCCCGGATTAACTATGGCTACACCTTC
NA,TRBV27,NA,13,TRBJ1-1,CASSLWGYTEAFF,TGTGCCAGCAGTTTATGGGGCTACACTGAAGCTTTCTTT
many,TRBV27,NA,14,TRBJ1-6,CASSLSYAGSPLHF,TGTGCCAGCAGTTTATCTTACGCCGGTTCACCCCTCCACTTT
few,TRBV27,NA,15,TRBJ2-7,CASSLYVGTTARQYF,TGTGCCAGCAGTTTATATGTTGGGACAACGGCTCGGCAGTACTTC
many,TRBV6-5,NA,15,TRBJ1-1,CASSWGDARNTEAFF,TGTGCCAGCAGTTGGGGGGACGCACGGAACACTGAAGCTTTCTTT
NA,TRBV3-1,NA,15,TRBJ2-7,CASSQNPGQRYEQHF,TGTGCCAGCAGCCAAAACCCGGGGCAGCGCTACGAGCAGCACTTC
many,TRBV28,NA,16,TRBJ1-5,CASSPPGQFSNQPQHF,TGTGCCAGCAGCCCTCCCGGACAGTTTAGCAATCAGCCCCAGCATTTT
few,TRBV6-2/TRBV6-3,NA,18,TRBJ2-5,CASSYSEIGDGRQETQYF,TGTGCCAGCAGTTACTCGGAAATCGGGGACGGTCGACAAGAGACCCAGTACTTC
many,TRBV7-9,NA,16,TRBJ1-4,CASSYPQGATNEKLFF,TGTGCCAGCAGCTACCCGCAGGGCGCAACTAATGAAAAACTGTTTTTT
many,TRBV7-8,TRBD2,18,TRBJ2-3,CASSLELAGAHSTDTQYF,TGTGCCAGCAGCTTAGAACTAGCGGGGGCCCATAGCACAGATACGCAGTATTTT
NA,TRBV19,NA,13,TRBJ1-1,CASSIGGPTEAFF,TGTGCCAGTAGTATTGGGGGCCCCACTGAAGCTTTCTTT
many,TRBV6-5,NA,15,TRBJ1-1,CASSYYGGLNTEAFF,TGTGCCAGCAGTTACTACGGGGGATTGAACACTGAAGCTTTCTTT
few,TRBV20-1,NA,14,TRBJ2-3,CSGYSGGAIDTQYF,TGCAGTGGGTATAGCGGAGGGGCCATAGATACGCAGTATTTT
NA,TRBV6-2/TRBV6-3,NA,18,TRBJ2-6,CASSYEEGLPSGANVLTF,TGTGCCAGCAGTTACGAGGAGGGGCTCCCATCTGGGGCCAACGTCCTGACTTTC
many,TRBV5-1,NA,12,TRBJ1-1,CASSLGTGEAFF,TGCGCCAGCAGCTTGGGTACAGGGGAAGCTTTCTTT
NA,TRBV27,TRBD1,14,TRBJ2-7,CASSVRDRVYEQYF,TGTGCCAGCAGTGTCCGGGACAGGGTTTACGAGCAGTACTTC
few,TRBV7-6,TRBD1,15,TRBJ2-5,CASSLTGFDQETQYF,TGTGCCAGCAGCCTGACAGGGTTTGACCAAGAGACCCAGTACTTC
many,TRBV29-1,NA,12,TRBJ2-1,CSVVQDDNEQFF,TGCAGCGTTGTGCAGGACGACAATGAGCAGTTCTTC
NA,TRBV9,NA,15,TRBJ1-4,CASSVDGAWGEKLFF,TGTGCCAGCAGCGTAGACGGGGCGTGGGGTGAAAAACTGTTTTTT
many,TRBV6-5,NA,16,TRBJ2-1,CASSLSLAAAYNEQFF,TGTGCCAGCAGTTTATCCCTCGCCGCTGCTTACAATGAGCAGTTCTTC
many,TRBV9,NA,15,TRBJ2-7,CASSVDGSKSYEQYF,TGTGCCAGCAGCGTAGACGGGAGTAAATCCTACGAGCAGTACTTC
many,TRBV6-2/TRBV6-3,NA,16,TRBJ1-1,CASSPVFGDRNTEAFF,TGTGCCAGCAGTCCCGTGTTTGGGGATAGGAACACTGAAGCTTTCTTT
NA,TRBV11-2,TRBD1,17,TRBJ2-2,CASSLVRTGLNTGELFF,TGTGCCAGCAGCTTAGTCCGGACAGGGTTGAACACCGGGGAGCTGTTTTTT
many,TRBV5-4,NA,13,TRBJ2-7,CASSFGLGYEQYF,TGTGCCAGCAGCTTCGGTTTGGGTTACGAGCAGTACTTC
many,TRBV6-6,TRBD2,20,TRBJ2-2,CASSYTPTLLAGGIAGELFF,TGTGCCAGCAGTTACACGCCGACATTACTAGCGGGAGGCATCGCCGGGGAGCTGTTTTTT
NA,TRBV20-1,NA,15,TRBJ2-5,CSANVGRGTEETQYF,TGCAGTGCCAACGTCGGTCGGGGGACTGAAGAGACCCAGTACTTC
many,TRBV6-6,NA,13,TRBJ2-7,CASSPHRTGEQYF,TGTGCCAGCAGTCCGCATCGTACTGGGGAGCAGTACTTC
NA,TRBV19,TRBD2,15,TRBJ2-3,CASRTGTRSTDTQYF,TGTGCCAGTAGAACCGGGACTAGGAGCACAGATACGCAGTATTTT
many,TRBV27,NA,13,TRBJ2-7,CASSLLGPYEQYF,TGTGCCAGCAGTTTACTAGGCCCCTACGAGCAGTACTTC
many,TRBV12-3/TRBV12-4,NA,13,TRBJ1-5,CASSFEGRQPQHF,TGTGCCAGCAGTTTTGAGGGAAGGCAGCCCCAGCATTTT
many,TRBV29-1,TRBD2,15,TRBJ2-5,CSVDFGGGASETQYF,TGCAGCGTTGATTTTGGCGGGGGGGCCTCGGAGACCCAGTACTTC
few,TRBV4-3,NA,20,TRBJ2-4,CASSQNVWDIVGLAKNIQYF,TGCGCCAGCAGCCAAAACGTCTGGGACATCGTCGGACTAGCCAAAAACATTCAGTACTTC
NA,TRBV4-3,NA,15,TRBJ1-1,CASSPVLTTNTGAFF,TGCGCCAGCAGCCCCGTCTTGACAACGAACACTGGAGCTTTCTTT
NA,TRBV6-2/TRBV6-3,TRBD2,13,TRBJ2-1,CASSYWEGDQQFF,TGTGCCAGCAGTTACTGGGAGGGAGATCAGCAGTTCTTC
many,TRBV20-1,NA,19,TRBJ2-3,CSARDFLGGGQTSTDTQYF,TGCAGTGCTAGAGATTTTTTGGGTGGGGGGCAGACTAGCACAGATACGCAGTATTTT
NA,TRBV10-3,TRBD1,15,TRBJ1-4,CARSRQGYRNEKLFF,TGTGCCAGGTCCCGACAGGGCTACCGTAATGAAAAACTGTTTTTT
NA,TRBV12-3/TRBV12-4,TRBD1,15,TRBJ2-3,CASNEDRGRTDTQYF,TGTGCCAGCAACGAAGACAGGGGAAGAACAGATACGCAGTATTTT
many,TRBV28,NA,11,TRBJ2-7,CASSLASEQYF,TGTGCCAGCAGCTTAGCGTCCGAGCAGTACTTC
many,TRBV3-1,TRBD1,16,TRBJ1-2,CASSQGSGTGAFGYTF,TGTGCCAGCAGCCAAGGATCAGGGACAGGGGCCTTTGGCTACACCTTC